This entry features one TCR beta chain sequence. Generated by immunoSEQ multiplex PCR, the TCRdb table keeps only in-frame clones and is missing some. The sample records under 150,000 clones, approximately 86% being singletons. The data originate from a study of control samples from healthy donors and cancer patients. Trimming removed 0 bases from V and 5 bases from J, with 14 bases in between. The CDR3 has 17 amino acids. CDR1 MGHRA and CDR2 YSYEKL come from the germline V gene. The sequenced material came from blood. The clonotype was recovered from a woman under 40 in good health. The genes are TRBV4-1 and TRBJ1-6; D remains unclear. Here the CDR3 reads CASSQDPAGTDNSPLHF. In nucleotides, the CDR3 is TGCGCCAGCAGCCAAGACCCGGCGGGTACGGATAATTCACCCCTCCACTTT.